This entry describes one TCR beta chain. Its antigen is not identified. TCRdb's table, derived via immunoSEQ multiplex PCR, lists solely in-frame clones and lacks some. This table holds around 120,000 clones, approximately 88% found once. Between the trimmed V and J ends, which lost 2 bases and 7 bases, there was a span of 8 bases. The CDR3 extends over 12 amino acids. Germline assignment: CDR1 MRHNA and CDR2 SNTAGT. The data originate from a study of cytomegalovirus exposure and HLA in healthy donors. On the study more broadly: The roughly 130 validation repertoires were reported in a later analysis to have been generated on the same platform as the roughly 700 first-cohort repertoires.

Whole-study findings and limits: The CMV antigen specificity of a few CMV-associated chains was confirmed through in vitro analysis. Whilst most TCR sequences proved rare, a subset of public TCRs occurred across many donors. Investigators reported more than 150 TCR beta chains as tied to cytomegalovirus.

The chain links TRBV6-4 to TRBJ1-2; D unclear. The specimen was PBMCs. This TCR derives from a man between 18 and 29 years old in good health and CMV-seronegative. The CDR3: CASSDGGIGYTF. In DNA form, the CDR3 reads TGTGCCAGCAGTGACGGAGGGATTGGCTACACCTTC.